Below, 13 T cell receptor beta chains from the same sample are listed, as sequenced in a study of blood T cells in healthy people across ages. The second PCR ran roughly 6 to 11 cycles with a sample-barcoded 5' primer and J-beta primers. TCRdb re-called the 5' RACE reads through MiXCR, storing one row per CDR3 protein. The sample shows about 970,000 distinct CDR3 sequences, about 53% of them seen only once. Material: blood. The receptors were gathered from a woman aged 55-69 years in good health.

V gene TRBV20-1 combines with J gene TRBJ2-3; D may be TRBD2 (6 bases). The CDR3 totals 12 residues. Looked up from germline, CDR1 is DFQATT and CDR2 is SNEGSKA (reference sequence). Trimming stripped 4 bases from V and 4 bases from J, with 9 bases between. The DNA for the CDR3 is TGCAGTGCTAACGGGAGTTCAGATACGCAGTATTTT. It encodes CSANGSSDTQYF.

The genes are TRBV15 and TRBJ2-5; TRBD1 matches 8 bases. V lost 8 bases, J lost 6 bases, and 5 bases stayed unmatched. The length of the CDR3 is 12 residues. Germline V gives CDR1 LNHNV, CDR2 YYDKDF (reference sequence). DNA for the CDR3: TGTGCCACCTCGGACAGGGCCCAGACCCAGTACTTC. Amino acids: CATSDRAQTQYF. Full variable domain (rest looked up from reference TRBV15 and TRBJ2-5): DAMVIQNPRYQVTQFGKPVTLSCSQTLNHNVMYWYQQKSSQAPKLLFHYYDKDFNNEADTPDNFQSRRPNTSFCFLDIRSPGLGDTAMYLCATSDRAQTQYFGPGTRLLVL.

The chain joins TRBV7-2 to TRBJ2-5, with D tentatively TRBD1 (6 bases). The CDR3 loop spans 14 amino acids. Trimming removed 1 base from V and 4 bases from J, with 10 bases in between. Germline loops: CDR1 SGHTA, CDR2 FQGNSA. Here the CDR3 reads CASSLGGQGETQYF. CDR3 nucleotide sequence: TGTGCCAGCAGCTTAGGGGGACAAGGAGAGACCCAGTACTTC.

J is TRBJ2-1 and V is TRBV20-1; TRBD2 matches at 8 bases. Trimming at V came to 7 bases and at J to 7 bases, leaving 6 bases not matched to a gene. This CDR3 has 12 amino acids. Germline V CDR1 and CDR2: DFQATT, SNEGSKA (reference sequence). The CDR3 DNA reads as TGCAGTGTTGGCGGGGGGACAAATGAGCAGTTCTTC. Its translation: CSVGGGTNEQFF.

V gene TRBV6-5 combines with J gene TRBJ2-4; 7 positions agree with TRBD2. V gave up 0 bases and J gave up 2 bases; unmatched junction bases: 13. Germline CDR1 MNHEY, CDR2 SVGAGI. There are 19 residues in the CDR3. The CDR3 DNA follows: TGTGCCAGCAGTTACTCGATTTTTAGCCTAGCGGAGACCAAAAACATTCAGTACTTC. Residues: CASSYSIFSLAETKNIQYF.

The CDR3 loop is CSAQGTDNYEQYF. Here the CDR3 DNA reads TGCAGTGCCCAGGGGACTGACAACTACGAGCAGTACTTC. The chain uses TRBV20-1 and TRBJ2-7; perhaps D is TRBD1 or TRBD2 (6 bases each). CDR1 DFQATT and CDR2 SNEGSKA come from the germline V gene (reference sequence). The CDR3 is 13 residues long. Trimming removed 6 bases at V and 3 bases at J, with 15 bases between.

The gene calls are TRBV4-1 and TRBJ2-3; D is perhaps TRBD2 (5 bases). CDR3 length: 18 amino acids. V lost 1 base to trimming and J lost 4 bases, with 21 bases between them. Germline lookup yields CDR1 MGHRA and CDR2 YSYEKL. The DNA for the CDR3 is TGCGCCAGCAGCCAAGGGGCCTACGGTAGTGGACTGGCAGATACGCAGTATTTT. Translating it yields CASSQGAYGSGLADTQYF.

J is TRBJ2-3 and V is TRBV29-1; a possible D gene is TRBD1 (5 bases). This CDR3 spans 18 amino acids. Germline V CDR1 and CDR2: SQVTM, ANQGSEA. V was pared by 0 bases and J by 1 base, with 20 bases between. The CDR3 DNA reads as TGCAGCGTTGAAGAAGGGGCAGGTGGTTCCTCGGGCACAGATACGCAGTATTTT. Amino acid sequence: CSVEEGAGGSSGTDTQYF.

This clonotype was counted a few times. CDR3 bases: TGTGCCAGCAGCCTAAGGACAGGGGGCAATGACGAGCAGTACTTC. This codes for CASSLRTGGNDEQYF. The rearrangement uses TRBV7-9 and TRBJ2-7; TRBD1 aligns across 11 bases. J was trimmed by 5 bases and V by 5 bases; bases with no gene match: 8. CDR1 and CDR2 from the germline V gene are SEHNR and FQNEAQ (reference sequence). The CDR3 spans 15 residues.

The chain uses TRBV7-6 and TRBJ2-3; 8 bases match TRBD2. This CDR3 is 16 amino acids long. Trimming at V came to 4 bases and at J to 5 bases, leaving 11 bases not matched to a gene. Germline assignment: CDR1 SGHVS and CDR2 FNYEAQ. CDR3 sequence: CASSSQPGLEGDTQYF. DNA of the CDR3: TGTGCCAGCAGCTCGCAACCGGGACTAGAAGGAGATACGCAGTATTTT. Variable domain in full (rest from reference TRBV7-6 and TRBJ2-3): GAGVSQSPRYKVTKRGQDVALRCDPISGHVSLYWYRQALGQGPEFLTYFNYEAQQDKSGLPNDRFSAERPEGSISTLTIQRTEQRDSAMYRCASSSQPGLEGDTQYFGPGTRLTVL.

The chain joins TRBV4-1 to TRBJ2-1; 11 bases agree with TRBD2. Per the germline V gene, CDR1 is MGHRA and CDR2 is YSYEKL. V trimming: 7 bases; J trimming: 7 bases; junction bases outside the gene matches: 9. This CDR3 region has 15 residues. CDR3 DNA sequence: TGCGCCAGCACCCAGGGACTAGCGGAGAGGAATGAGCAGTTCTTC. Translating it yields CASTQGLAERNEQFF.

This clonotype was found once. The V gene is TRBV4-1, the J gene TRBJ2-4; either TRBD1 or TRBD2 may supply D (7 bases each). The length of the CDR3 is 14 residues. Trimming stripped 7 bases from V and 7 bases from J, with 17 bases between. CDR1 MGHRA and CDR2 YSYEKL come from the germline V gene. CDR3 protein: CASKGQGGENIQYF. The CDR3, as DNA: TGCGCCAGCAAAGGGCAGGGGGGGGAGAACATTCAGTACTTC.

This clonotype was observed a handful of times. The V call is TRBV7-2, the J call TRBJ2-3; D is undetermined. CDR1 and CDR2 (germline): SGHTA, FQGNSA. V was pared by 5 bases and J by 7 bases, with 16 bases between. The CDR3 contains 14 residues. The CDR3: CASSAEASVNTQYF. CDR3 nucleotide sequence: TGTGCCAGCAGCGCCGAAGCGTCTGTTAATACGCAGTATTTT.